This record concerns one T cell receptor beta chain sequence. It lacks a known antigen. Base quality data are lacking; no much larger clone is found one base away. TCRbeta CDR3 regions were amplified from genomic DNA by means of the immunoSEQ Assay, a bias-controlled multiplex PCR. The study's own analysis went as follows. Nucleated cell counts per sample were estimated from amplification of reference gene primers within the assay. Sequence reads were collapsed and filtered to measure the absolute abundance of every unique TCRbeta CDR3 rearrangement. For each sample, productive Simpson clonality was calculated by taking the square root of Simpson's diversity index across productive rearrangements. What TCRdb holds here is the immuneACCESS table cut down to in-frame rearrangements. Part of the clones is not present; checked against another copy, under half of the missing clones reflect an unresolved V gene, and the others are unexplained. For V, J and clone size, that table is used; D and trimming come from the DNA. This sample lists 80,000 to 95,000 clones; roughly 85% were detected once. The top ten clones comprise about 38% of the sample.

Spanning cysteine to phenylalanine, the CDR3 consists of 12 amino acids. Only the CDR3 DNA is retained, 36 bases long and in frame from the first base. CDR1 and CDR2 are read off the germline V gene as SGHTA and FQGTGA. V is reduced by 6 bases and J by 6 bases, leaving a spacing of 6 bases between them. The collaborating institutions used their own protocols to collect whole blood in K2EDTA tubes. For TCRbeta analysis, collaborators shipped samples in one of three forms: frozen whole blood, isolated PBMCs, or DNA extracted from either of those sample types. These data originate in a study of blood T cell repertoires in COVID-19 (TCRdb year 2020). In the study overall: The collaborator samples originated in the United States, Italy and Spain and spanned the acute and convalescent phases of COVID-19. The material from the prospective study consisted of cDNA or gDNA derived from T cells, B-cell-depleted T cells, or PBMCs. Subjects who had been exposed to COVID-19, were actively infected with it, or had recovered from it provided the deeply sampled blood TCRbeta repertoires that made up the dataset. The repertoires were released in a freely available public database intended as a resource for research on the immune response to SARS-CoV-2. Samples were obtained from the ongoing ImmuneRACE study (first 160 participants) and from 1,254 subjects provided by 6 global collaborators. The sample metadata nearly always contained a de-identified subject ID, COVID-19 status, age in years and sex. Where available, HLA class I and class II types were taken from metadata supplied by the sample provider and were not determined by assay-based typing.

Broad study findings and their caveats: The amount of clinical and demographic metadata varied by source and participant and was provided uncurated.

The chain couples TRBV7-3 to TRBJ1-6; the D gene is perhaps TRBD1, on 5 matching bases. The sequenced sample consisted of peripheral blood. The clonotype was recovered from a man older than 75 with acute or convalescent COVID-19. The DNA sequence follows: TGTGCCAGCAGTCAGGGTAATTCACCCCTCCACTTT. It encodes CASSQGNSPLHF.